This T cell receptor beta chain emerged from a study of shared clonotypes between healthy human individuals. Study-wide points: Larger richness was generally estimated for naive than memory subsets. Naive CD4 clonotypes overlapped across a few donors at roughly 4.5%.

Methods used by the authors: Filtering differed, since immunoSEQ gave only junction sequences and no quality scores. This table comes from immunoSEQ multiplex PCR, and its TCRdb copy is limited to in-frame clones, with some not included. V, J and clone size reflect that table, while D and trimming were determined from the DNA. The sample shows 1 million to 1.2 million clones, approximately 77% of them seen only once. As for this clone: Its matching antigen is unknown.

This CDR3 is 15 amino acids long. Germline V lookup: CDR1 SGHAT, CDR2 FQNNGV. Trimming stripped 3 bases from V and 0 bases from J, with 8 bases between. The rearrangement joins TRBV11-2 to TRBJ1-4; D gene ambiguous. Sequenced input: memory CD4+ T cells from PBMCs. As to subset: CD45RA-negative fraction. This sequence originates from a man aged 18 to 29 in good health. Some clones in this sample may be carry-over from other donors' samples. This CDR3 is CASSFMGATNEKLFF. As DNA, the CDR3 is TGTGCCAGCAGCTTTATGGGCGCAACTAATGAAAAACTGTTTTTT.